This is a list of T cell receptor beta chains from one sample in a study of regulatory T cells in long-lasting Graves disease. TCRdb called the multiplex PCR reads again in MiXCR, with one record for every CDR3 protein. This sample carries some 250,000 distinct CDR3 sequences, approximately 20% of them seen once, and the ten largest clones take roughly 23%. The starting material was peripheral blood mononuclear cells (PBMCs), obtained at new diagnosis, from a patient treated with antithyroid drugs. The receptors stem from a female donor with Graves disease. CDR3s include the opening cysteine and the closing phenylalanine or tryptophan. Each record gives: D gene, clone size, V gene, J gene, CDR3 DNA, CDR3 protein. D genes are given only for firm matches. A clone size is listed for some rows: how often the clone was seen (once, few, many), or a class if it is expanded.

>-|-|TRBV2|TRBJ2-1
TGTGCCAGCTGGGGGGCATACTACAATGAGCAGTTCTTC
CASWGAYYNEQFF
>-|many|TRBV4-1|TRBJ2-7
TGCGCCAGCAGCCATTCGGTAACCGGAGGCAGCTCCTACGAGCAGTACTTC
CASSHSVTGGSSYEQYF
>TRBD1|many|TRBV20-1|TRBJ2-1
TGCAGTGCTAGTGGTGTCGGGACAGGGTTCAATGAGCAGTTCTTC
CSASGVGTGFNEQFF
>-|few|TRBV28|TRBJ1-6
TGTGCCGGCAGTTTGAGCAGGGCACCCCTCCACTTT
CAGSLSRAPLHF
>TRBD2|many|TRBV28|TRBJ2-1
TGTGCCAGCAGTGATAGCGGGAGGGCTCGGGAGCAGTTCTTC
CASSDSGRAREQFF
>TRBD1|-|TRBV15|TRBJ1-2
TGTGCCACCAGCAGAGCGACAGGGGGTAGCTATGGCTACACCTTC
CATSRATGGSYGYTF
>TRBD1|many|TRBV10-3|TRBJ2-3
TGTGCCATCAGCAGGGACAGGGGCACAGATACGCAGTATTTT
CAISRDRGTDTQYF
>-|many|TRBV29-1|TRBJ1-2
TGCAGCGTTGGATCTGAGGATGGCTACACCTTC
CSVGSEDGYTF
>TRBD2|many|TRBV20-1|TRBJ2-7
TGCAGTGCTAGAAAAAGCGGGAGGGCTGAGTACGAGCAGTACTTC
CSARKSGRAEYEQYF
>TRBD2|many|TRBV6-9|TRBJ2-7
TGTGCCAGCAGTTACGCTAGCGGGAACCTACGTGAGCAGTACTTC
CASSYASGNLREQYF
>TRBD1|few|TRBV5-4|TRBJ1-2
TGTGCCAGCAGCCTCGCACCGGGACAGAACTCAAATGGCTACACCTTC
CASSLAPGQNSNGYTF
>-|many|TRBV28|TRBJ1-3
TGTGCCAGCAGTTTCGGTACACTCTCTGGAAACACCATATATTTT
CASSFGTLSGNTIYF
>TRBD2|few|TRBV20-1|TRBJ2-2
TGCAGTGCTAAGGTTTTAGCGGGGCCTAACACCGGGGAGCTGTTTTTT
CSAKVLAGPNTGELFF
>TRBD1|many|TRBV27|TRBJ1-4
TGTGCCAGCAGTGCCCGGGACAGGGTAGCAAAACTGTTTTTT
CASSARDRVAKLFF
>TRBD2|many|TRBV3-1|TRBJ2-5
TGTGCCAGCAGCCAAGGCACTAGCGGGAGTCGAGAGACCCAGTACTTC
CASSQGTSGSRETQYF
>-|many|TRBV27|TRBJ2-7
TGTGCCAGCAGTTTATCGGGACAATTCTACGAGCAGTACTTC
CASSLSGQFYEQYF
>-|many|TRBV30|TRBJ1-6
TGTGCCTGGAGTGTACGGGACTCCCGCGCACCCCTCCACTTT
CAWSVRDSRAPLHF
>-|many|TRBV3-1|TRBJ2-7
TGTGCCAGCAGCCAAGGGGCAGGACTGAGAAACGAGCAGTACTTC
CASSQGAGLRNEQYF
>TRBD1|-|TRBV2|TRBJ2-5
TGTGCCAGCAGTGAGATAGGGGGCGGGACCCAGTACTTC
CASSEIGGGTQYF
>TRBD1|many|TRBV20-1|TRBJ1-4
TGCAGTGCCAAGGACAGGGTCGAAAAACTGTTTTTT
CSAKDRVEKLFF
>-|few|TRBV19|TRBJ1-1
TGTGCCAGTAGCTCATACCGGGGGGCTGTTTCTGGGGGGACTGAAGCTTTCTTT
CASSSYRGAVSGGTEAFF
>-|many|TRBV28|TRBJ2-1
TGTGCCAGCTCCCTTGACTACCGCAGTGAGCAGTTCTTC
CASSLDYRSEQFF
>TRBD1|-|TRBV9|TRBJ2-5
TGTGCCAGCAGCGCCGAAGACAGGGTACGGGAGACCCAGTACTTC
CASSAEDRVRETQYF
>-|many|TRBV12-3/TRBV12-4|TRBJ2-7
TGTGCCAGCAGTTTCTATGCCGGATCCTACGAGCAGTACTTC
CASSFYAGSYEQYF
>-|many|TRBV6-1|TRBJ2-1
TGTGCCAGCAGTGGGGTCAGGGGTTCCTCCTACAATGAGCAGTTCTTC
CASSGVRGSSYNEQFF
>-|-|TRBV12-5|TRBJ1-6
TGTGCTAGTGGTTTAGGGGGGGTCCGACCCCTCCACTTT
CASGLGGVRPLHF
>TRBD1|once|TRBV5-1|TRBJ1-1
TGCGCCAGCAGCTCGTCGACAGGGGGGTTGAACACTGAAGCTTTCTTT
CASSSSTGGLNTEAFF